This T cell receptor (beta chain) was sequenced in a study of blood T cells in healthy people across ages. General study results and limits: In older individuals, TCR beta diversity per million T cells was lower, falling roughly linearly with age.

About this clonotype: Its specificity is unknown.

This CDR3 has 11 amino acids. The V end was cut by 8 bases, the J end by 2 bases, with 6 bases between. A second 7 to 11 cycle PCR used barcoded and J-beta primers. TCRdb re-called the 5' RACE reads through MiXCR, storing one row per CDR3 protein. Of around 850,000 distinct CDR3 sequences listed, 35% to 40% are singletons. It was approximately 10 milliliters of peripheral blood that were drawn from each donor. This receptor was taken from a man aged 18 to 35 in good health. The sequenced sample consisted of blood. The V gene is TRBV12-3 or TRBV12-4, the J gene TRBJ1-2, with D perhaps TRBD1 (5 bases). The CDR3 DNA reads TGTGCCAGCGGGGGGAACTATGGCTACACCTTC. Protein sequence: CASGGNYGYTF.